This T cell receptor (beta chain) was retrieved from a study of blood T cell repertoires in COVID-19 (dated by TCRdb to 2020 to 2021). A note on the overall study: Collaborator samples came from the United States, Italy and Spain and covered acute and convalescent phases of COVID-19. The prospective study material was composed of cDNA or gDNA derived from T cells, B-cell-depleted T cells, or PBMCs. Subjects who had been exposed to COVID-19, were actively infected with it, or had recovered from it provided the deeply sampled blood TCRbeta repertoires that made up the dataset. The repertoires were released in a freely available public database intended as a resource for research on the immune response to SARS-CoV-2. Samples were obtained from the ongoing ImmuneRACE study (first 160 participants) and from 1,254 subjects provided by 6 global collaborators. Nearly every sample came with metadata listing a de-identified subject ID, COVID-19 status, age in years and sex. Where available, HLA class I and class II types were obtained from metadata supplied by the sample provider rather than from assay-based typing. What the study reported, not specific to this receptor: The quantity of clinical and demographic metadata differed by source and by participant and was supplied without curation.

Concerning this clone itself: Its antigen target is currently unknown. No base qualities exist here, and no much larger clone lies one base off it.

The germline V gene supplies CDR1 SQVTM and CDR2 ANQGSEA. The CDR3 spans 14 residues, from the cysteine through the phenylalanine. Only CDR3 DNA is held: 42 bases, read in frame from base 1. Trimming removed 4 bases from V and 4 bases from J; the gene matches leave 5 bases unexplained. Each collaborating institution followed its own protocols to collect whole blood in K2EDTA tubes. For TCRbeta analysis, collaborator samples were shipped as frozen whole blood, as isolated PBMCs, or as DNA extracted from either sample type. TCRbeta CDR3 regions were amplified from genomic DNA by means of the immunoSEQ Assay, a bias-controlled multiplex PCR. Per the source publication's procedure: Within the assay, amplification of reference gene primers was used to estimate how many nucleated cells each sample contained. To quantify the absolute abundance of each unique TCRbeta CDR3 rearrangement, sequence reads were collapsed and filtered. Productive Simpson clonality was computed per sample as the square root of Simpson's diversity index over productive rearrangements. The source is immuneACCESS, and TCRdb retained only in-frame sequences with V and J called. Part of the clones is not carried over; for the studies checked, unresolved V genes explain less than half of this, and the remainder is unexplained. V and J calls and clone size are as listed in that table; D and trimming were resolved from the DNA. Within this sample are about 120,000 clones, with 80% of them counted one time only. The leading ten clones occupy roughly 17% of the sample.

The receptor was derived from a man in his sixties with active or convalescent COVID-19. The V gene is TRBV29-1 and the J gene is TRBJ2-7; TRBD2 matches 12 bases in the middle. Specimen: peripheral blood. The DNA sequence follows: TGCAGCGTTGGACTAGCGGGAGATCCATACGAGCAGTACTTC. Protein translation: CSVGLAGDPYEQYF.